The rows below give T cell receptor beta chains drawn from one sample of a study of blood T cell repertoires in COVID-19. Here immunoSEQ multiplex PCR was the method, and the copy in TCRdb shows in-frame clones only, minus some. The sample gives more than 200,000 clones, less than 90% of which show up once; 2% to 2.5% is in the top ten. Sequences were obtained from peripheral blood. These receptors were collected from a woman aged 45 to 65 with acute or convalescent COVID-19. Both conserved end residues are part of each CDR3. Fields, in order: D gene, V gene, clone size, J gene, CDR3 DNA, CDR3 protein. D genes are given only for firm matches. Some rows have no size entry. The others give once, few or many, or a class for an expanded clone.

d_gene: TRBD1
v_gene: TRBV7-6
abundance: -
j_gene: TRBJ2-7
CDR3nt: TGTGCCAGCAGCACCCGACAGGGGGCCAATCCCTACGAGCAGTACTTC
CDR3aa: CASSTRQGANPYEQYF

d_gene: TRBD1
v_gene: TRBV6-5
abundance: -
j_gene: TRBJ1-1
CDR3nt: TGTGCCAGCAGTTCGGGACAGTTTGAAGCTTTCTTT
CDR3aa: CASSSGQFEAFF

d_gene: -
v_gene: TRBV5-8
abundance: -
j_gene: TRBJ1-1
CDR3nt: TGTGCCAGCAGCTGGCCCAGGGTGAACACTGAAGCTTTCTTT
CDR3aa: CASSWPRVNTEAFF

d_gene: TRBD2
v_gene: TRBV12-5
abundance: -
j_gene: TRBJ2-7
CDR3nt: TGTGCTAGTGGCAGGACTAGCGGGGACTACGAGCAGTACTTC
CDR3aa: CASGRTSGDYEQYF

d_gene: -
v_gene: TRBV9
abundance: -
j_gene: TRBJ1-4
CDR3nt: TGTGCCAGCGCTGGCAGGGGAGTTGTTGGTGAAAAACTGTTTTTT
CDR3aa: CASAGRGVVGEKLFF

d_gene: -
v_gene: TRBV5-1
abundance: -
j_gene: TRBJ1-6
CDR3nt: TGCGCCAGCAGCTTGGCCGAGGCTCCGAATTCACCCCTCCACTTT
CDR3aa: CASSLAEAPNSPLHF

d_gene: TRBD1
v_gene: TRBV10-3
abundance: once
j_gene: TRBJ2-3
CDR3nt: TGTGCCATCAGTGACCGCGGACAGGAGGCAGATACGCAGTATTTT
CDR3aa: CAISDRGQEADTQYF

d_gene: -
v_gene: TRBV3-1/TRBV3-2
abundance: -
j_gene: TRBJ2-7
CDR3nt: TGTGCCAGCAGCCAACCCAACTACGAGCAGTACTTC
CDR3aa: CASSQPNYEQYF

d_gene: -
v_gene: TRBV25-1
abundance: -
j_gene: TRBJ2-5
CDR3nt: TGTGCCAGCAGTACAGGGTCGGGGGAGACCCAGTACTTC
CDR3aa: CASSTGSGETQYF

d_gene: -
v_gene: TRBV11-2
abundance: -
j_gene: TRBJ2-7
CDR3nt: TGTGCCAGCAGTTATCACAGGTCCTACGAGCAGTACTTC
CDR3aa: CASSYHRSYEQYF

d_gene: -
v_gene: TRBV5-4
abundance: -
j_gene: TRBJ1-1
CDR3nt: TGTGCCAGCAGCACGACTACGTTCGGCACTGAAGCTTTCTTT
CDR3aa: CASSTTTFGTEAFF

d_gene: TRBD1
v_gene: TRBV5-1
abundance: -
j_gene: TRBJ2-7
CDR3nt: TGCGCCAGCAGCTTGGTCACGGGACAGGGCTACGAGCAGTACTTC
CDR3aa: CASSLVTGQGYEQYF

d_gene: TRBD2
v_gene: TRBV5-1
abundance: -
j_gene: TRBJ2-3
CDR3nt: TGCGCCGCGGGCGGGCTAGCGGGGGAAGATACGCAGTATTTT
CDR3aa: CAAGGLAGEDTQYF

d_gene: TRBD2
v_gene: TRBV27
abundance: -
j_gene: TRBJ2-7
CDR3nt: TGTGCCAGCAGTTTATCCGGGACTAGCGGGCTTAAGACGTACGAGCAGTACTTC
CDR3aa: CASSLSGTSGLKTYEQYF

d_gene: -
v_gene: TRBV19
abundance: -
j_gene: TRBJ2-7
CDR3nt: TGTGCCAGTAGTATACCCCGCTCGTGGGGCAACGAGCAGTACTTC
CDR3aa: CASSIPRSWGNEQYF

d_gene: TRBD2
v_gene: TRBV5-4
abundance: -
j_gene: TRBJ2-7
CDR3nt: TGTGCCAGCAGCTTCGGCGGGGGGGACGCCAACGAGCAGTACTTC
CDR3aa: CASSFGGGDANEQYF

d_gene: -
v_gene: TRBV7-2
abundance: -
j_gene: TRBJ1-4
CDR3nt: TGTGCCAGCAGCTCAGGGCGAGACTCAAAACTGTTTTTT
CDR3aa: CASSSGRDSKLFF

d_gene: -
v_gene: TRBV12-2
abundance: -
j_gene: TRBJ1-4
CDR3nt: TGTGCAAGGACAGGGAAGGAGGGTGCAACTAATGAAAAACTGTTTTTT
CDR3aa: CARTGKEGATNEKLFF

d_gene: -
v_gene: TRBV6-1
abundance: -
j_gene: TRBJ2-5
CDR3nt: TGTGCCAGCAGTGATATGGGGGCACGAGAGACCCAGTACTTC
CDR3aa: CASSDMGARETQYF

d_gene: TRBD2
v_gene: TRBV11-3
abundance: -
j_gene: TRBJ2-1
CDR3nt: TGTGCCAGCAGCCCCGGCCCGGGGGGGGGCCACTACAATGAGCAGTTCTTC
CDR3aa: CASSPGPGGGHYNEQFF

d_gene: -
v_gene: TRBV12-5
abundance: -
j_gene: TRBJ1-4
CDR3nt: TGTGCTAGTGGTGACCGACTTTCGGGTGAAAAACTGTTTTTT
CDR3aa: CASGDRLSGEKLFF

d_gene: -
v_gene: TRBV19
abundance: -
j_gene: TRBJ1-1
CDR3nt: TGTGCCAGTAGTATTGGAACGAGGGGGGGCACTGAAGCTTTCTTT
CDR3aa: CASSIGTRGGTEAFF

d_gene: -
v_gene: TRBV9
abundance: -
j_gene: TRBJ1-2
CDR3nt: TGTGCCAGCAGTATAGGGGACACCAACTATGGCTACACCTTC
CDR3aa: CASSIGDTNYGYTF

d_gene: -
v_gene: TRBV29-1
abundance: -
j_gene: TRBJ1-1
CDR3nt: TGCAGCGTTGAATCCAGGGGCAGGGTCCCTGAAGCTTTCTTT
CDR3aa: CSVESRGRVPEAFF

d_gene: -
v_gene: TRBV7-8
abundance: -
j_gene: TRBJ2-5
CDR3nt: TGTGCCAGCAGCTTAAGGGCAGGGGAAGAGACCCAGTACTTC
CDR3aa: CASSLRAGEETQYF

d_gene: -
v_gene: TRBV28
abundance: -
j_gene: TRBJ1-2
CDR3nt: TGTGCCAGCAGTTTATCTAAGTGGTACGGCTACACCTTC
CDR3aa: CASSLSKWYGYTF

d_gene: -
v_gene: TRBV5-5
abundance: -
j_gene: TRBJ1-2
CDR3nt: TGTGCCAGCAGCCCCCCGGGTAGCCTCACCTTCTATGGCTACACCTTC
CDR3aa: CASSPPGSLTFYGYTF

d_gene: -
v_gene: TRBV9
abundance: -
j_gene: TRBJ2-1
CDR3nt: TGTGCCAGCAGCGCCCGGACTACCCGCTACAATGAGCAGTTCTTC
CDR3aa: CASSARTTRYNEQFF

d_gene: TRBD1
v_gene: TRBV5-1
abundance: once
j_gene: TRBJ1-1
CDR3nt: TGCGCCAGCAGCTCTGGGACAGGGGGCACTGAAGCTTTCTTT
CDR3aa: CASSSGTGGTEAFF

d_gene: TRBD1
v_gene: TRBV18
abundance: -
j_gene: TRBJ1-4
CDR3nt: TGTGCCAGCTCACCATATCCCAGGGGGAGTGAAAAACTGTTTTTT
CDR3aa: CASSPYPRGSEKLFF

d_gene: TRBD2
v_gene: TRBV5-4
abundance: -
j_gene: TRBJ2-1
CDR3nt: TGTGCCAGCAGCTTGTCGCCTAGCGGGGACAATGAGCAGTTCTTC
CDR3aa: CASSLSPSGDNEQFF